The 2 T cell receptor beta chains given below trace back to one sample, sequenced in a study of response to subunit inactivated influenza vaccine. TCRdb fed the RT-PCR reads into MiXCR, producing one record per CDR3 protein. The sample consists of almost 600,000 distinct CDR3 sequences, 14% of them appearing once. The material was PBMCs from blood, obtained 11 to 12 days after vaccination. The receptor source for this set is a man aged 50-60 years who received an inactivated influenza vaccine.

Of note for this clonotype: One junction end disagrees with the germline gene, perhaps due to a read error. CDR3 protein: CSARAPSGSYNGQFF. CDR3 coding DNA: TGCAGTGCTAGAGCCCCTAGCGGGAGCTACAATGGGCAGTTCTTC. V is TRBV20-1 and J is TRBJ2-1; 10 bases align to TRBD2. Per the germline V gene, CDR1 is DFQATT and CDR2 is SNEGSKA (reference sequence). The CDR3 length is 15 residues.

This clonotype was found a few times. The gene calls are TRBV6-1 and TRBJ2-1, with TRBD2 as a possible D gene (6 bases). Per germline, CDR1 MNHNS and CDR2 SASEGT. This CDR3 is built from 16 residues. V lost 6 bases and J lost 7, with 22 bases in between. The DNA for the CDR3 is TGTGCCAGCAGGCCCCGTCTCGCGGGACTTATGAATGAGCAGTTCTTC. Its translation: CASRPRLAGLMNEQFF.